The clone carrying this T cell receptor (beta chain) has a handful of counts. Its specificity is unknown. The sample is drawn from a study of CD8 T cells in ankylosing spondylitis. General study findings and limits: In ankylosing spondylitis blood, a motif of roughly eight highly homologous TCR beta variants appeared characteristic. In peripheral blood, disease-linked CD8+ clones occurred at relatively low frequencies. Matched synovial fluid from ankylosing spondylitis patients was reported to be enriched for disease-linked clones.

Generation of TCR beta libraries employed quantitative 5'-RACE incorporating molecular barcodes. TCRdb passed the 5' RACE reads through MiXCR, listing each CDR3 protein once. In the table there are 800,000 to 900,000 distinct CDR3 sequences, approximately 12% of which are singletons. The CDR3 loop spans 14 amino acids. CDR1 is SGDLS and CDR2 is YYNGEE in the germline V gene. Trimming removed 0 bases at V and 1 base at J, with 6 bases between. The specimen was blood, either unsorted or a sorted T cell fraction (not recorded which). The sequence was obtained from a male donor with ankylosing spondylitis. V usage is TRBV9 and J usage is TRBJ2-3, with D uncertain. CDR3 in amino acids: CASSVGLRTDTQYF. The CDR3 region has the DNA TGTGCCAGCAGCGTAGGACTTCGCACAGATACGCAGTATTTT.